This TCR beta chain came from a study of control samples from healthy donors and cancer patients. The germline V gene has CDR1 SGHNT and CDR2 YYREEE (reference sequence). The CDR3 has 18 residues. The V gene end was trimmed by 2 bases and the J gene end by 2 bases; junction bases not matched to a gene: 13. TCRdb's table, derived via immunoSEQ multiplex PCR, lists solely in-frame clones and lacks some. The sample consists of approximately 110,000 clones, about nine tenths of them appearing once. The V and J genes are TRBV5-4 and TRBJ2-3; 8 bases fit TRBD2. Sequencing used blood. The clonotype was recovered from a human donor in good health. The donor label of this sample is uncertain. The CDR3 bases are TGTGCCAGCAGCTTAGAAGTACCTCCAGCGGGGGCCACAGATACGCAGTATTTT. It translates to CASSLEVPPAGATDTQYF.